This TCR beta chain was found in a study of T cell responses to AZD1222 COVID-19 vaccine. The study pooled second doses at about 4 or about 12 weeks. Method: immunoSEQ multiplex PCR; TCRdb's copy keeps in-frame clones and lacks some. The sample holds 150,000 to 200,000 clones, roughly 90% seen once. Germline trimming cut 3 bases from V and 8 bases from J; bases unmatched to any gene: 12. The CDR3 is 16 amino acids. Germline V gives CDR1 MNHEY, CDR2 SVGAGI. Specimen: peripheral blood, collected 28 days after the second AZD1222 dose. The receptor was isolated from an adult who received the AZD1222 COVID-19 vaccine. V and J are TRBV6-5 and TRBJ2-1; 8 bases are a match to TRBD1. CDR3 residues: CASSYSGQVITYEQFF. CDR3 bases: TGTGCCAGCAGTTATTCGGGACAGGTCATAACCTATGAGCAGTTCTTC.